This T cell receptor beta chain came from a study of patients and donors after allogeneic stem cell transplantation. The germline V gene encodes CDR1 KGHDR and CDR2 SFDVKD. The V segment lost 3 bases and the J segment 8 bases; nucleotides outside the gene matches: 5. This CDR3 contains 14 residues. This clonotype was detected a few times. TCRdb re-called the RT-PCR reads with MiXCR, one entry per CDR3 protein. The sample has 17,000 or so distinct CDR3 sequences, 27% seen once. The sample was blood, either unsorted or a sorted T cell fraction (not recorded which). The genes are TRBV24-1 and TRBJ1-2; 10 positions match TRBD1. The TCR originated in a human donor who was either an allogeneic HSCT recipient or a stem cell or donor lymphocyte infusion donor (not recorded which). It is not recorded whose cells these are; they may come from a transplant donor. CDR3 DNA: TGTGCCACCAGTGATGGGGGGACAGGGGCCGGCTACACCTTC. This encodes CATSDGGTGAGYTF.